The 30 T cell receptor beta chains below were found in one sample sequenced in a study of post-analysis software for immune sequencing data. Study observations and caveats: Relative to controls, patients had about 5 TRBV segments at higher frequency, with TRBV5-6, TRBV5-1 and TRBV20-1 among these.

Presence of unique molecular identifiers characterized the TCR beta cDNA libraries. TCRdb analysed the PCR reads with MiXCR anew, one entry per CDR3 protein. The profile shows roughly 430,000 distinct CDR3 sequences, 35% to 45% of them singletons. For these TCRs, the target antigens are not known. Source material: blood. Receptor source: a girl aged 2-10 years with multiple sclerosis.

With regard to this clonotype: One end of the junction does not line up with germline, which may come from a read error. The chain couples TRBV20-1 to TRBJ2-5; 7 positions agree with TRBD2. The CDR3 has 14 residues. Germline V gene data show CDR1 as DFQATT and CDR2 as SNEGSKA (reference sequence). The CDR3 region has the DNA TGCAGTGCTAGAATGGGGGGGACTCAAGAGGCCCAGTACTTC. Its translation is CSARMGGTQEAQYF.

Many counts were recorded for this clonotype. The CDR3 region is CASSFAGTYEQYF. The CDR3 nucleotides read TGTGCCAGTAGTTTCGCGGGAACCTACGAGCAGTACTTC. The chain has TRBV19 and TRBJ2-7, with TRBD2 as a possible D gene (6 bases). The CDR3 consists of 13 residues. Trimming removed 5 bases at V and 2 bases at J, with 10 bases between. Germline CDR1 and CDR2: LNHDA and SQIVND (reference sequence).

This chain links TRBV20-1 with TRBJ1-5; D gene ambiguous. Trimming left V 5 bases short and J 4 bases short, with 12 bases between. Germline assignment: CDR1 DFQATT and CDR2 SNEGSKA (reference sequence). The CDR3 contains 13 residues. The CDR3 DNA is TGCAGTGCTCATGACACAACTAATCAGCCCCAGCATTTT. This sequence encodes CSAHDTTNQPQHF.

The chain combines TRBV28 with TRBJ2-3; 7 bases are a match to TRBD2. This CDR3 is 17 amino acids long. With 3 bases clipped from V and 2 bases from J, the junction kept 11 bases outside the gene matches. CDR1 is MDHEN, CDR2 SYDVKM, per germline. The CDR3 nucleotides read TGTGCCAGCAGTTTCCACCAACTCGCGGGGGACACAGATACGCAGTATTTT. This translates into CASSFHQLAGDTDTQYF. Full variable domain (remainder filled in from reference TRBV28 and TRBJ2-3): DVKVTQSSRYLVKRTGEKVFLECVQDMDHENMFWYRQDPGLGLRLIYFSYDVKMKEKGDIPEGYSVSREKKERFSLILESASTNQTSMYLCASSFHQLAGDTDTQYFGPGTRLTVL.

There are a few counts of this clonotype. The chain combines TRBV9 with TRBJ2-1, with TRBD2 matching 7 bases. Germline V gene sequence: CDR1 SGDLS, CDR2 YYNGEE. Unmatched junction bases numbered 3, after V lost 0 bases and J lost 6 bases. The CDR3 is 14 amino acids. The CDR3 nucleotides read TGTGCCAGCAGCGTAGTCGAGCGGGGCAATGAGCAGTTCTTC. This encodes CASSVVERGNEQFF.

The genes are TRBV5-1 and TRBJ2-3, with TRBD2 matching 9 bases. Germline-derived CDR1 and CDR2 are SGHRS and YFSETQ. The CDR3 contains 15 residues. Trimming at V came to 4 bases and at J to 3 bases, leaving 6 bases not matched to a gene. CDR3 protein: CASSTTAGGTDTQYF. CDR3 nucleotides: TGCGCCAGCAGCACAACTGCGGGAGGGACAGATACGCAGTATTTT.

This chain uses TRBV7-2 with TRBJ2-1; 10 bases align to TRBD2. There are 14 residues in the CDR3. The V gene's germline CDR1 is SGHTA and CDR2 FQGNSA. After removal of 3 bases from V and 8 bases from J, the junction contained 4 bases not matched to a gene. CDR3 protein: CASSFGAGGYEQFF. The CDR3 DNA is TGTGCCAGCAGCTTTGGAGCGGGAGGGTATGAGCAGTTCTTC.

This chain joins TRBV4-1 and TRBJ1-4; D remains ambiguous. Germline lookup yields CDR1 MGHRA and CDR2 YSYEKL. V shed 0 bases and J shed 1 base, with 6 bases lying between them. This CDR3 spans 15 amino acids. The CDR3 DNA is TGCGCCAGCAGCCAAGAGGACGAAACTAATGAAAAACTGTTTTTT. Translated, it gives CASSQEDETNEKLFF.

This chain joins TRBV5-1 and TRBJ2-1; 11 bases align to TRBD2. V was pared by 2 bases and J by 9 bases, with 10 bases of the junction left unmatched. This CDR3 is 16 amino acids long. Germline V lookup: CDR1 SGHRS, CDR2 YFSETQ. The CDR3 loop is CASSLARLAGMGEQFF. The CDR3 DNA reads TGCGCCAGCAGCTTAGCGAGACTAGCGGGAATGGGTGAGCAGTTCTTC.

V gene TRBV7-3 combines with J gene TRBJ2-3; 9 nucleotides align to TRBD2. V dropped 2 bases and J dropped 4; count of bases not matched to a gene: 7. Germline CDR1 is SGHTA and CDR2 is FQGTGA. The CDR3 has 16 residues. The CDR3 nucleotides read TGTGCCAGCAGCTTATCTAGCGGGATAGGCGCAGATACGCAGTATTTT. Residues: CASSLSSGIGADTQYF.

The chain combines TRBV20-1 with TRBJ1-2, with D tentatively TRBD1 (5 bases). V was cut by 3 bases and J by 4 bases, with 15 bases left in between. Germline assignment: CDR1 DFQATT and CDR2 SNEGSKA (reference sequence). The length of the CDR3 is 14 residues. The CDR3, as DNA: TGCAGTGCTAGTGTAGTCGACAGTTTCTATGGCTACACCTTC. Translating gives CSASVVDSFYGYTF.

The rearrangement joins TRBV29-1 to TRBJ2-3; 7 bases agree with TRBD1. The CDR3 has 15 residues. Germline V CDR1 and CDR2: SQVTM, ANQGSEA. The trim removed 4 bases at V and 5 bases at J, leaving 12 bases unmatched. CDR3 coding DNA: TGCAGCGTTGGTGGAGTCAGGGGGAAAAAAGATACGCAGTATTTT. Its protein product is CSVGGVRGKKDTQYF.

The CDR3 DNA follows: TGCAGCGTTGACGACAGGGGGCTTAGAAATGAGCAGTTCTTC. Translating gives CSVDDRGLRNEQFF. The V and J genes are TRBV29-1 and TRBJ2-1, with 10 nucleotides matching TRBD1. Germline V lookup: CDR1 SQVTM, CDR2 ANQGSEA. V was clipped by 3 bases and J by 7 bases; unmatched bases: 6. This CDR3 contains 14 residues.

The CDR3 nucleotides read TGCGCCAGCAGCTTGTTTTGGAGGGACGAGCAGTACTTC. This encodes CASSLFWRDEQYF. The V call is TRBV5-1, the J call TRBJ2-7; tentatively, D is TRBD2 (6 bases). The germline V and J ends were trimmed by 1 base and 5 bases, with 10 bases remaining between them. Germline V gene data show CDR1 as SGHRS and CDR2 as YFSETQ. CDR3 length: 13 amino acids.

The chain couples TRBV24-1 to TRBJ2-3; D gene uncertain. Trimming left V 3 bases short and J 2 bases short, with 11 bases between. The CDR3 sequence is 15 residues long. CDR1 is KGHDR, CDR2 SFDVKD, per germline. CDR3 DNA: TGTGCCACCAGTGATCCTCGCGGCTACACAGATACGCAGTATTTT. The encoded protein is CATSDPRGYTDTQYF.

This clonotype was recorded a few times. V is TRBV11-2 and J is TRBJ2-7; D gene ambiguous. Deletions cut 4 bases from V and 2 bases from J, with 15 bases between. The length of the CDR3 is 15 residues. Germline CDR1 is SGHAT and CDR2 is FQNNGV. Here the CDR3 reads CASSSTRKEAYEQYF. The CDR3 coding sequence is TGTGCCAGCAGCTCCACCAGGAAAGAAGCCTACGAGCAGTACTTC.

The genes are TRBV5-5 and TRBJ1-5; 7 bases are a match to TRBD1. There are 15 residues in the CDR3. The germline CDR1 and CDR2 sequences are SGHKS and YYEKEE (reference sequence). The junction had 6 bases not matched to a gene; V was cut back by 4 bases and J by 2 bases. The CDR3 DNA follows: TGTGCCAGCAGCGGGACAGCTCAGCGCAATCAGCCCCAGCATTTT. The encoded protein is CASSGTAQRNQPQHF.

The genes are TRBV20-1 and TRBJ1-2; TRBD1 matches at 9 bases. This CDR3 has 14 amino acids. The germline CDR1 and CDR2 sequences are DFQATT and SNEGSKA (reference sequence). Unmatched junction bases numbered 2, after V lost 0 bases and J lost 3 bases. CDR3: CSAREDRGDYGYTF. CDR3 bases: TGCAGTGCTAGAGAGGACAGGGGTGACTATGGCTACACCTTC.

This clonotype was seen a handful of times. CDR3: CSVHLTSAPYEQYF. CDR3 sequence (DNA): TGCAGCGTGCACCTGACTAGCGCACCCTACGAGCAGTACTTC. J is TRBJ2-7 and V is TRBV29-1, with 8 bases fitting TRBD2. V was pared by 6 bases and J by 2 bases, with 9 bases of the junction left unmatched. CDR1 SQVTM and CDR2 ANQGSEA come from the germline V gene. The CDR3 is 14 amino acids.

The rearrangement joins TRBV7-2 to TRBJ2-7; the match to TRBD2 covers 7 bases. The junction had 4 bases not matched to a gene; V was cut back by 5 bases and J by 3 bases. This CDR3 region has 13 residues. The germline CDR1 and CDR2 sequences are SGHTA and FQGNSA. The CDR3 coding sequence is TGTGCCAGCAGCCCGACTAGCTTCTACGAGCAGTACTTC. Translation gives CASSPTSFYEQYF.

This rearrangement joins TRBV20-1 to TRBJ2-1, with 8 bases lining up with TRBD1. This CDR3 contains 14 residues. Trimming removed 0 bases from V and 4 bases from J; junction bases left unmatched: 2. CDR1 and CDR2 from the germline V gene are DFQATT and SNEGSKA (reference sequence). This chain's CDR3 is CSARDGQGYNEQFF. The CDR3 DNA reads TGCAGTGCTAGAGATGGACAGGGTTACAATGAGCAGTTCTTC.

This chain uses TRBV28 with TRBJ2-7; 9 bases align to TRBD1. Germline CDR1 and CDR2: MDHEN and SYDVKM. The V segment lost 5 bases and the J segment 4 bases; nucleotides outside the gene matches: 6. This CDR3 has 14 residues. The CDR3: CASSLQGALYEQYF. Written as DNA, the CDR3 is TGTGCCAGCAGTCTACAGGGGGCGTTGTACGAGCAGTACTTC.

The chain has TRBV28 and TRBJ1-5; D unresolved. This CDR3 comprises 16 residues. CDR1 is MDHEN and CDR2 is SYDVKM in the germline V gene. V dropped 10 bases and J dropped 6 bases, with 25 bases sitting between them. CDR3 sequence: CATLGVVHELGQPQHF. The CDR3 DNA is TGTGCCACCCTGGGAGTAGTCCATGAGCTTGGTCAGCCCCAGCATTTT.

The rearrangement uses TRBV6-1 and TRBJ2-3, with D perhaps matching TRBD1 (6 bases). Germline values: CDR1 MNHNS, CDR2 SASEGT. The ends were cut back, 2 bases at V and 8 bases at J, with 17 bases in the middle. The CDR3 runs to 15 residues. CDR3 sequence (DNA): TGTGCCAGCAGTGAACCTGGACATCGAGGGGGTACGCAGTATTTT. Amino acids: CASSEPGHRGGTQYF.

This clonotype has only a few counts. The gene calls are TRBV20-1 and TRBJ2-1, with 10 bases matching TRBD2. In germline, CDR1 is DFQATT, CDR2 SNEGSKA (reference sequence). This CDR3 has 15 residues. The J segment lost 7 bases and the V segment lost 5 bases, leaving 11 bases of the junction unmatched. The CDR3 region is CSAPALRTSGNEQFF. The CDR3 nucleotides read TGCAGTGCTCCGGCCCTTAGGACTAGCGGAAATGAGCAGTTCTTC.

This chain connects TRBV5-5 to TRBJ2-7, with TRBD1 as a possible D gene (6 bases). Trimming took off 4 bases at V and 2 bases at J, with 13 bases between the two ends. From germline, CDR1 is SGHKS and CDR2 YYEKEE (reference sequence). The CDR3 consists of 14 residues. The CDR3 here is CASSRGGFTYEQYF. The CDR3 region has the DNA TGTGCCAGCAGCCGAGGGGGTTTTACCTACGAGCAGTACTTC.

This clonotype was seen a few times. The gene calls are TRBV5-1 and TRBJ2-1; D might be TRBD1 or TRBD2, each matching 6 bases. Germline loops: CDR1 SGHRS, CDR2 YFSETQ. CDR3 size: 14 residues. The germline V and J ends were trimmed by 4 bases and 2 bases, with 10 bases remaining between them. The CDR3 region has the DNA TGCGCCAGCAGCCCGGGGGCCCCCTACAATGAGCAGTTCTTC. The encoded protein is CASSPGAPYNEQFF.

This chain links TRBV20-1 with TRBJ2-7; D gene ambiguous. Looked up from germline, CDR1 is DFQATT and CDR2 is SNEGSKA (reference sequence). The CDR3 has 10 residues. Trimming took 7 bases from V and 4 from J, leaving 8 bases between them. In DNA form, the CDR3 reads TGCAGTGTCGCTGGGTACGAGCAGTACTTC. It codes for CSVAGYEQYF.

This chain connects TRBV27 to TRBJ2-6; D not resolved. The V gene's germline CDR1 is MNHEY and CDR2 SMNVEV (reference sequence). V shed 6 bases and J shed 2 bases, with 14 bases lying between them. This CDR3 is built from 16 residues. For the CDR3, the DNA is TGTGCCAGCAGCTCTCGCGCAGGTACTGGGGCCAACGTCCTGACTTTC. Protein product: CASSSRAGTGANVLTF.

A few counts support this clonotype. J is TRBJ2-1 and V is TRBV6-5, with 8 bases lining up with TRBD2. J lost 8 bases, V lost 2 bases, and 20 bases had no gene match. This CDR3 is built from 19 residues. Germline-derived CDR1 and CDR2 are MNHEY and SVGAGI. CDR3 sequence reads: CASSYPAGAGVNSLDEQFF. DNA for the CDR3: TGTGCCAGCAGTTACCCTGCCGGAGCGGGAGTAAACAGTTTAGATGAGCAGTTCTTC.